The clone carrying this T cell receptor beta chain occurred once. Its cognate antigen is unknown. These data are taken from a study of T cells in localized non-small cell lung cancer. Findings of the study overall: Since sequencing was restricted to only one region of the tumor, intratumor heterogeneity remains a possibility. Uninvolved adjacent lung showed the highest T cell clonality, exceeding tumor. Longer survival (overall) was linked to higher T cell density in blood. Across samples, adjacent lung featured a median roughly 50 of the top 100 tumor clones.

The junction had 11 bases not matched to a gene; V was cut back by 8 bases and J by 5 bases. Germline loops: CDR1 LNHDA, CDR2 SQIVND (reference sequence). This CDR3 region has 14 residues. TCRdb keeps only in-frame clones here, not all; method: immunoSEQ multiplex PCR. The sample lists 25,000 to 35,000 clones; roughly nine tenths were seen once. The sequence was obtained from a female donor over 55 with stage I lung adenocarcinoma. This sequence joins TRBV19 and TRBJ2-5; 7 bases are a match to TRBD1. Here the sequenced sample was peripheral blood, taken before any cancer treatment. The CDR3 spells CASGSGTVDETQYF. The DNA for the CDR3 is TGTGCCAGTGGTTCTGGGACAGTCGATGAGACCCAGTACTTC.